This T cell receptor beta chain was sequenced for a study of T cells in Graves' hyperthyroidism and ophthalmopathy. General study points: Most clonotypes that expanded in the thyroid above 0.001 also showed up in blood.

RNA transcripts provided the source from which TCR beta CDR3 regions were amplified. The HTBI set primed first-round TCR CDR3 RT-PCR. TCRdb re-called the multiplex PCR reads through MiXCR, storing one row per CDR3 protein. Of about 270,000 distinct CDR3 sequences in the sample, around 25% were seen once. This clonotype was seen at least ten times. Its antigen is still unknown. The germline V and J ends were trimmed by 5 bases and 4 bases, with 17 bases remaining between them. The CDR3 extends over 15 amino acids. The V gene is TRBV12-3 or TRBV12-4, the J gene TRBJ2-5, with D perhaps TRBD2 (5 bases). Material: blood. The sequence derives from a woman in her thirties or forties with Graves' ophthalmopathy. Here the CDR3 DNA reads TGTGCCAGCAGTCCAGGAGGTAGTGGGTTAGAGACCCAGTACTTC. This translates into CASSPGGSGLETQYF.